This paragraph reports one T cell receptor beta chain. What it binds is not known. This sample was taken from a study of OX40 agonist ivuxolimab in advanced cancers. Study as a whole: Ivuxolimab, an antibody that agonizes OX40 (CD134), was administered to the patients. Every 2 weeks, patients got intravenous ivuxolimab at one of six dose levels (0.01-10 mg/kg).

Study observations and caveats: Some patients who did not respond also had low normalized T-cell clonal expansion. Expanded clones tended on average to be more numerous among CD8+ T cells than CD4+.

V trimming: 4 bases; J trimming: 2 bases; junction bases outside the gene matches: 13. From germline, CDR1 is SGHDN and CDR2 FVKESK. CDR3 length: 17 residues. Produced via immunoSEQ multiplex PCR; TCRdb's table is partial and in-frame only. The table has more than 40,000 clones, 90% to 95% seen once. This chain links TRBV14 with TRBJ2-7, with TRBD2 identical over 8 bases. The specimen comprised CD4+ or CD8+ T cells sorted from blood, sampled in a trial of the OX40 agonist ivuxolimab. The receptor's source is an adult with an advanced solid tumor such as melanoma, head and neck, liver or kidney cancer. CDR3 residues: CASSPGRELAVPYEQYF. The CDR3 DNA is TGTGCCAGCAGCCCGGGGAGGGAACTAGCGGTCCCCTACGAGCAGTACTTC.